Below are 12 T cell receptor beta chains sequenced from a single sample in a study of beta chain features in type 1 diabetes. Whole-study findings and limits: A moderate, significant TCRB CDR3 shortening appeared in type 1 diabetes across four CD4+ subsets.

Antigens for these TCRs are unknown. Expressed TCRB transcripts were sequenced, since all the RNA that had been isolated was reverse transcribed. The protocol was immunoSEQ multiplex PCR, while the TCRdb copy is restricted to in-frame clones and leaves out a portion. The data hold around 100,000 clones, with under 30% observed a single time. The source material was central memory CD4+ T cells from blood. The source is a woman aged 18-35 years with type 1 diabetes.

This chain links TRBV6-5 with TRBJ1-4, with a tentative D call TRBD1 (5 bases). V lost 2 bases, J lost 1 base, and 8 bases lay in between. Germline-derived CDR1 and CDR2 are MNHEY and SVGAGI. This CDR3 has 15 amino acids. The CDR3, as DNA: TGTGCCAGCAGTTACACAAGGGGAACTAATGAAAAACTGTTTTTT. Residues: CASSYTRGTNEKLFF.

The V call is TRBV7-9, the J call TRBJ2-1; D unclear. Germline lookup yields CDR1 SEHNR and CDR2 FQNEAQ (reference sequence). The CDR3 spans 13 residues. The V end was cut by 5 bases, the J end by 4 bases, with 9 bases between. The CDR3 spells CASSHKEYNEQFF. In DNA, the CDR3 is TGTGCCAGCAGCCACAAAGAATACAATGAGCAGTTCTTC.

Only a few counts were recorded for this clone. CDR3 sequence reads: CASSWQGNTEAFF. DNA for the CDR3: TGTGCCAGCAGCTGGCAGGGGAACACTGAAGCTTTCTTT. The genes are TRBV7-2 and TRBJ1-1; TRBD1 is a possible D gene (5 bases). CDR3 length equals 13 residues. The germline CDR1 and CDR2 sequences are SGHTA and FQGNSA. Trimming removed 4 bases at V and 1 base at J, with 7 bases between. The variable domain in full, completed from reference TRBV7-2 and TRBJ1-1, reads GAGVSQSPSNKVTEKGKDVELRCDPISGHTALYWYRQSLGQGLEFLIYFQGNSAPDKSGLPSDRFSAERTGGSVSTLTIQRTQQEDSAVYLCASSWQGNTEAFFGQGTRLTVV.

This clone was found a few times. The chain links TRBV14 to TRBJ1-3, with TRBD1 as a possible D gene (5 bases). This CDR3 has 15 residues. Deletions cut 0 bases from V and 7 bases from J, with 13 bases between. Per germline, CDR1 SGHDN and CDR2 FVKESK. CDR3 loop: CASSQDWRGGNTIYF. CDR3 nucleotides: TGTGCCAGCAGCCAAGATTGGAGGGGCGGTAACACCATATATTTT.

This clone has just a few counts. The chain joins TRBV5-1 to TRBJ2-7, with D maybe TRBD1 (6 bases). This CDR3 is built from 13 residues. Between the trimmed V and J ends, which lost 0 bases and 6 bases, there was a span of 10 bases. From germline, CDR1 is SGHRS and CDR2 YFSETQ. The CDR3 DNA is TGCGCCAGCAGCTTGGAGGGGGTGGGCGAGCAGTACTTC. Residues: CASSLEGVGEQYF. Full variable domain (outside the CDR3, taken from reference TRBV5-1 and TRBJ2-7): KAGVTQTPRYLIKTRGQQVTLSCSPISGHRSVSWYQQTPGQGLQFLFEYFSETQRNKGNFPGRFSGRQFSNSRSEMNVSTLELGDSALYLCASSLEGVGEQYFGPGTRLTVT.

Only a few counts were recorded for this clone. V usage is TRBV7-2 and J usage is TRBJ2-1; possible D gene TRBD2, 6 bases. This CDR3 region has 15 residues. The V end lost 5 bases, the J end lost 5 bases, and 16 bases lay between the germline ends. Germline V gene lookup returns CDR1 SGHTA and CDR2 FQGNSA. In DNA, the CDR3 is TGTGCCAGCAGCCCCGGGCCCTGGGGGGACAATGAGCAGTTCTTC. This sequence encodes CASSPGPWGDNEQFF.

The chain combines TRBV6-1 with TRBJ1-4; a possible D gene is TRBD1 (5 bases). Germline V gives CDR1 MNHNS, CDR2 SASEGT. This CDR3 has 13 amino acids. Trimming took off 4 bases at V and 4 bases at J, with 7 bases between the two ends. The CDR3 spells CASSGRGNEKLFF. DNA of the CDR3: TGTGCCAGCAGTGGAAGGGGTAATGAAAAACTGTTTTTT.

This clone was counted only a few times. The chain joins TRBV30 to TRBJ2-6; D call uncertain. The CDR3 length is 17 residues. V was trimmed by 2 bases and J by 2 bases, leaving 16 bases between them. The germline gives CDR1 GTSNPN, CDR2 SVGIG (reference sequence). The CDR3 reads CAWSRRSPVAGANVLTF. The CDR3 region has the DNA TGTGCCTGGAGTCGGCGGTCCCCGGTCGCTGGGGCCAACGTCCTGACTTTC.

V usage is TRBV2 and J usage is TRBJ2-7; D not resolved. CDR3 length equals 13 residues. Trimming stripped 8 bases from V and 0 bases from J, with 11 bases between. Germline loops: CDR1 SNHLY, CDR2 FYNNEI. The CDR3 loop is CASWNGASYEQYF. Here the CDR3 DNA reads TGTGCCAGCTGGAACGGAGCCTCCTACGAGCAGTACTTC.

CDR3 in DNA: TGTGCCAGCAACTCCCAGTTGAGGGAGCCCCAGCATTTT. Amino acid sequence: CASNSQLREPQHF. The chain is built from TRBV28 and TRBJ1-5; D unclear. Per the germline V gene, CDR1 is MDHEN and CDR2 is SYDVKM. V gave up 7 bases and J gave up 8 bases, with 15 bases separating them. The CDR3 spans 13 residues.

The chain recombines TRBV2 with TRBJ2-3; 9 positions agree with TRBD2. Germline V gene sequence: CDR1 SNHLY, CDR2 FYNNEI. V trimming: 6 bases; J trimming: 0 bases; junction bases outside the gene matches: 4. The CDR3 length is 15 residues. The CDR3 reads CASRVAGASTDTQYF. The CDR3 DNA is TGTGCCAGCAGGGTAGCGGGAGCAAGCACAGATACGCAGTATTTT.

The CDR3 coding sequence is TGTGCCATCAGCGATCGAGCGGGAGGGCCCGGTAGAGCCTACAATGAGCAGTTCTTC. Its protein product is CAISDRAGGPGRAYNEQFF. The chain joins TRBV10-3 to TRBJ2-1, with 10 nucleotides matching TRBD2. CDR3 length equals 19 residues. The germline CDR1 and CDR2 sequences are ENHRY and SYGVKD. V dropped 6 bases and J dropped 2; count of bases not matched to a gene: 16.